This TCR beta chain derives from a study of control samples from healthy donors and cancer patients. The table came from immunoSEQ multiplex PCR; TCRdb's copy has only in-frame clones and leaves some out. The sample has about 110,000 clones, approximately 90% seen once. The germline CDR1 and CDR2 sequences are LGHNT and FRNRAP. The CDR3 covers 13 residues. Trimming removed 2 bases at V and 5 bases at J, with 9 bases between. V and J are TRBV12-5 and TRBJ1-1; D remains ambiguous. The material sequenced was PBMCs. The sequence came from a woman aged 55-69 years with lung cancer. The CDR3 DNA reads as TGTGCTAGTGGTTTGTTGGGTGGGACTGAAGCTTTCTTT. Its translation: CASGLLGGTEAFF.